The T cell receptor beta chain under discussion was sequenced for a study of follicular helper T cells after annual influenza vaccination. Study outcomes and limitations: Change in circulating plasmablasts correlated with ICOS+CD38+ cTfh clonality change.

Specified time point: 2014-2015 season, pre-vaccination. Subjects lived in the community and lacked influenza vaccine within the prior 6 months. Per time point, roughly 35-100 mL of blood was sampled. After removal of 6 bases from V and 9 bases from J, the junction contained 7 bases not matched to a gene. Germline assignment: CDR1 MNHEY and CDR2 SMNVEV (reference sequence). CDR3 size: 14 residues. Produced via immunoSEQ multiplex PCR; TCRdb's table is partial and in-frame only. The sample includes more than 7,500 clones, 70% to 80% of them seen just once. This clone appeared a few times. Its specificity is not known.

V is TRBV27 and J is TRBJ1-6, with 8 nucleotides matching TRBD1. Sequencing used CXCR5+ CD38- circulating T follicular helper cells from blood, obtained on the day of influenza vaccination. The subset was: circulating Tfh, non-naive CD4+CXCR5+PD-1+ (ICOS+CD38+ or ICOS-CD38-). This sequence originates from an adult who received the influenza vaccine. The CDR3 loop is CASRGQASTSPLHF. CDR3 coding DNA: TGTGCCAGCAGGGGACAGGCCTCTACTTCACCCCTCCACTTT.